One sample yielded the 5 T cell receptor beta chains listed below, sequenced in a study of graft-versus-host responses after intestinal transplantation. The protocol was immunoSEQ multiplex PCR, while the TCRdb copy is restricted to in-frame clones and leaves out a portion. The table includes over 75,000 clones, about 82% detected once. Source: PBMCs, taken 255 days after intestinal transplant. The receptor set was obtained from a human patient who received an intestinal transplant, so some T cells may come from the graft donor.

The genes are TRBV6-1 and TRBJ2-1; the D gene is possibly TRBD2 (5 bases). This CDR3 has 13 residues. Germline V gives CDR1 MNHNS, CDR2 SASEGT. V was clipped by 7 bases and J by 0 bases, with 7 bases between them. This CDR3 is CASTGNSYNEQFF. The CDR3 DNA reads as TGTGCCAGCACCGGGAACTCCTACAATGAGCAGTTCTTC.

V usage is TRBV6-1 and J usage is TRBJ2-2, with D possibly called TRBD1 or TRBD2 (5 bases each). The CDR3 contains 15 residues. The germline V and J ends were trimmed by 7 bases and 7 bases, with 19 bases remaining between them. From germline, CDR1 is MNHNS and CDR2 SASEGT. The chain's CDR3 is CASMEAGPFGGELFF. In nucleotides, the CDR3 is TGTGCCAGCATGGAGGCAGGGCCATTTGGCGGGGAGCTGTTTTTT.

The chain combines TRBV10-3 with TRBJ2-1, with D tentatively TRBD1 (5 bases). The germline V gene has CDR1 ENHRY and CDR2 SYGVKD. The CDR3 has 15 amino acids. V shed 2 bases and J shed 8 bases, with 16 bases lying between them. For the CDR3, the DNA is TGTGCCATCAGTGAGACAGGAGCTCCCACCGATGAGCAGTTCTTC. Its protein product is CAISETGAPTDEQFF.

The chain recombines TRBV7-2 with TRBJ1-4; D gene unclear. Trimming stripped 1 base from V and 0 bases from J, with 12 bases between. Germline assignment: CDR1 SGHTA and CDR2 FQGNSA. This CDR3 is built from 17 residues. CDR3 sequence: CASSLGGRPTTNEKLFF. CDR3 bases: TGTGCCAGCAGCTTAGGCGGTAGACCAACAACTAATGAAAAACTGTTTTTT.

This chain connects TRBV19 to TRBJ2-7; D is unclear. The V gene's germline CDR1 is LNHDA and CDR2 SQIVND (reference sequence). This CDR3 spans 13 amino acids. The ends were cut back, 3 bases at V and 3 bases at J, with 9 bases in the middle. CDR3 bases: TGTGCCAGTAGTATTCAGGTCGACTACGAGCAGTACTTC. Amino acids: CASSIQVDYEQYF.